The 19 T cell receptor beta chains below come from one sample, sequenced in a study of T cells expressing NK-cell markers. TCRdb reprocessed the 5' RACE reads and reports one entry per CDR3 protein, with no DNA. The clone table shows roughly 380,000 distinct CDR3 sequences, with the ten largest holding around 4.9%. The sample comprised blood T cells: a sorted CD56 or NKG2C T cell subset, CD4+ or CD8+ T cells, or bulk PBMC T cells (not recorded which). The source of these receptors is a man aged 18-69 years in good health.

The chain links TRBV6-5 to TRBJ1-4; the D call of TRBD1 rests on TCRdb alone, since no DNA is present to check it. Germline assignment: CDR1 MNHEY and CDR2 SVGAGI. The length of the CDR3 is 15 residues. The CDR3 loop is CASSYLGPANEKLFF.

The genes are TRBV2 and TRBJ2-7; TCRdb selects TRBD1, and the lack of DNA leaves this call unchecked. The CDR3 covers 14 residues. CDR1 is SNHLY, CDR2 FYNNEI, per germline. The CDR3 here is CASSDGKGAYEQYF.

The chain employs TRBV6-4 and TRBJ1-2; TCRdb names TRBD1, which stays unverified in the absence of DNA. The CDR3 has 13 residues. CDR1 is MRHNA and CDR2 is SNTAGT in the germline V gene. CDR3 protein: CASRNTGGDGYTF.

The CDR3 sequence: CASSQGQGRDYGYTF. The chain recombines TRBV4-1 with TRBJ1-2. Germline lookup yields CDR1 MGHRA and CDR2 YSYEKL. The CDR3 consists of 15 residues.

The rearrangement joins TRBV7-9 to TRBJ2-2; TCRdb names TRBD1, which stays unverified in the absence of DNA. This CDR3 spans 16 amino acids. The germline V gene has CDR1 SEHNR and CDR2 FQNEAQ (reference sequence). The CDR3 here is CASSSTDRGNTGELFF.

The CDR3 loop is CASSFGPGQGDIQYF. The chain recombines TRBV7-2 with TRBJ2-4; TCRdb lists TRBD1, though no DNA is available to test this call. The CDR3 loop spans 15 amino acids. Germline CDR1 is SGHTA and CDR2 is FQGNSA.

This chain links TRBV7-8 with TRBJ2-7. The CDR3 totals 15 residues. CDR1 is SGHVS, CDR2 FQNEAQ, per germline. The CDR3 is CASSLATGRSYEQYF.

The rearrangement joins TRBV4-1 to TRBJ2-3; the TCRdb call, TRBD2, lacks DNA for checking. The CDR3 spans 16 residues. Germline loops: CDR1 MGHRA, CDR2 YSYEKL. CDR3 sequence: CASSQVEGRGTDTQYF.

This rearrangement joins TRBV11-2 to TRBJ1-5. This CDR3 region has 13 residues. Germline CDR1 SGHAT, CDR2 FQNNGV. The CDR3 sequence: CASSLMVNQPQHF. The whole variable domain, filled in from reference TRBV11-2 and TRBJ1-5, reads EAGVAQSPRYKIIEKRQSVAFWCNPISGHATLYWYQQILGQGPKLLIQFQNNGVVDDSQLPKDRFSAERLKGVDSTLKIQPAKLEDSAVYLCASSLMVNQPQHFGDGTRLSIL.

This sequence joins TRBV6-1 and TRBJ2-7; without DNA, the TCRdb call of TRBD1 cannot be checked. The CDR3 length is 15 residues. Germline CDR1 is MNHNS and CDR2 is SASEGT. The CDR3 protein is CASRLITGGNYEQYF.

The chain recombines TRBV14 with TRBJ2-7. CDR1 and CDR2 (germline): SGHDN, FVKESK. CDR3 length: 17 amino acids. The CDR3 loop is CASSQDWLAGNPYEQYF.

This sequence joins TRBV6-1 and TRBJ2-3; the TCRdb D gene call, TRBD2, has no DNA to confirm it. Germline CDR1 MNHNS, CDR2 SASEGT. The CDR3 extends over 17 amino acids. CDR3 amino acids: CASSPRGSGGAIDTQYF.

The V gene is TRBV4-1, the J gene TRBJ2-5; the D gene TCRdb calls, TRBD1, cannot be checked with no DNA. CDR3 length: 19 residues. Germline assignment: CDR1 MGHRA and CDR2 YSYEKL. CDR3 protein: CASSQAGTGLGHIQETQYF.

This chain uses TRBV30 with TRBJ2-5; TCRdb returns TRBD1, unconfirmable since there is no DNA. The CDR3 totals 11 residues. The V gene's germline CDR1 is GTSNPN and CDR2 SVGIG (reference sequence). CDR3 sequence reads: CAWSEGGTQYF.

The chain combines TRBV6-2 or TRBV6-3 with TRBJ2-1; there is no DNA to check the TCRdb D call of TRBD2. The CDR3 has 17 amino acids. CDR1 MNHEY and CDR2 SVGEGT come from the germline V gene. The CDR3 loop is CASVAASGGPRYNEQFF.

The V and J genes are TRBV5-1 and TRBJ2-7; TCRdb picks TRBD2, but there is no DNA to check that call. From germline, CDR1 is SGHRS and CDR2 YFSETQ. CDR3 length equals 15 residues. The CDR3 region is CASSRTSGGGYEQYF.

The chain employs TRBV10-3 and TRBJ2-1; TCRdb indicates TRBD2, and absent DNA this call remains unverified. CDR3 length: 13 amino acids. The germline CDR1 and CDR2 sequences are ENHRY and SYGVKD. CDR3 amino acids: CAIRGTSGSEQFF.

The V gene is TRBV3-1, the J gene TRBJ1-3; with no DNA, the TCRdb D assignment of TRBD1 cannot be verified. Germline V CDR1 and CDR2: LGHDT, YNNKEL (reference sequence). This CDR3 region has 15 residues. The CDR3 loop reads CASSERRGRGNTIYF.

CDR3 protein: CSATDRVNEQFF. The genes are TRBV29-1 and TRBJ2-1; TCRdb's D call, TRBD1, is unchecked because there is no DNA. This CDR3 is built from 12 residues. The germline V gene encodes CDR1 SQVTM and CDR2 ANQGSEA.